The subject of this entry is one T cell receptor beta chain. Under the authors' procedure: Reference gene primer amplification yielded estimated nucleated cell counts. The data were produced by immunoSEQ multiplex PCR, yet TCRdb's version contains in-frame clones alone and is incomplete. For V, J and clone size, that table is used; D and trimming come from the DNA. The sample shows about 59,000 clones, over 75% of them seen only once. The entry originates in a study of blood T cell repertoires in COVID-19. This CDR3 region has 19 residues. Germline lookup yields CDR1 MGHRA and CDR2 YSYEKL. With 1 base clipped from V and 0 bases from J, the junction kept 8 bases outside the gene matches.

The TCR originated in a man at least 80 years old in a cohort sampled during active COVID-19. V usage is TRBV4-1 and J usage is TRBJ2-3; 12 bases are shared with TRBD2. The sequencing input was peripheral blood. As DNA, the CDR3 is TGCGCCAGCAGCCAAGTCCTGACTAGCGGGAGCTCTAGCACAGATACGCAGTATTTT. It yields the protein CASSQVLTSGSSSTDTQYF.